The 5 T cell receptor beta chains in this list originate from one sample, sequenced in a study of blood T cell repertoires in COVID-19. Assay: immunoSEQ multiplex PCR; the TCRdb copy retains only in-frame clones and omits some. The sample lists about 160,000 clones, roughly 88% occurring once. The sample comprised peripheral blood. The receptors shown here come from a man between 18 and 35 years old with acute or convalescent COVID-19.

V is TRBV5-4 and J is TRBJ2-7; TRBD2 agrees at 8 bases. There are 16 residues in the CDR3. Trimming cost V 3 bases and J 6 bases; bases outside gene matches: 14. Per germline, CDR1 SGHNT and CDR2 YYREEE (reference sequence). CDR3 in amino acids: CASSSEQSSGRAEQYF. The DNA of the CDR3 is TGTGCCAGCAGCTCGGAGCAGAGCAGCGGGAGAGCCGAGCAGTACTTC.

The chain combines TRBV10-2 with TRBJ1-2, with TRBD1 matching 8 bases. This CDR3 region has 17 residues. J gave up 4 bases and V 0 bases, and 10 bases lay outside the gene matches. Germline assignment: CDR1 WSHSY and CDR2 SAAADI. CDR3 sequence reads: CASSESISRGRTYGYTF. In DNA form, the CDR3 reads TGCGCCAGCAGTGAGTCAATTAGCAGGGGGCGCACCTATGGCTACACCTTC.

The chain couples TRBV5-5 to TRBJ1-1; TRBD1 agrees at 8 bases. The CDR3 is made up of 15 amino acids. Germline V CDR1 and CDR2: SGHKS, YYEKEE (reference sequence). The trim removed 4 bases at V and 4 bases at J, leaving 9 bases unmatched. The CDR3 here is CASSPTGGLSTEAFF. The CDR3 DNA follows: TGTGCCAGCAGCCCCACAGGGGGGTTGAGCACTGAAGCTTTCTTT.

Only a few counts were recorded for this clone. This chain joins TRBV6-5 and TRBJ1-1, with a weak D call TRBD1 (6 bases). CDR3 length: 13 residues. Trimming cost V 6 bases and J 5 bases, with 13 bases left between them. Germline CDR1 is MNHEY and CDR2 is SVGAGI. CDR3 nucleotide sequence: TGTGCCAGCAGCCGGACAGTCGGAACTGAAGCTTTCTTT. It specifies CASSRTVGTEAFF.

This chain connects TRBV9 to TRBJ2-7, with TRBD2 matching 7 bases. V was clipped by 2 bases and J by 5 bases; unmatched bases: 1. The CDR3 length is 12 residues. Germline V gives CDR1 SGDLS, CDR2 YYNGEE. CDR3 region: CASSVAGDEQYF. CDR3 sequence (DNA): TGTGCCAGCAGCGTGGCGGGGGACGAGCAGTACTTC.